This T cell receptor (beta chain) appears in the sequencing data of a study of CD8 T cells in Susac syndrome. Broader study findings: By the study's own acknowledgment, its TCR sequencing and HLA analysis included relatively few individuals.

Per germline, CDR1 MDHEN and CDR2 SYDVKM. The CDR3 totals 15 residues. The V end lost 3 bases, the J end lost 7 bases, and 15 bases lay between the germline ends. As concerns this clonotype: Its antigen is unknown.

With random hexamers, reverse transcription was performed on about 0.5 to 1 ug of RNA. Amplification of TCR beta CDR3 spanned 54 Vbeta and 13 Jbeta via immunoSEQ multiplex PCR. Each CDR3 protein is one row after TCRdb ran MiXCR on the immunoSEQ multiplex PCR reads. The data contain 250,000 to 300,000 distinct CDR3 sequences, about 88% of them singletons. CD8+ and CD4+ blood T cells underwent TCR beta sequencing. TEMRA cells were FACS-enriched, while CD8+ and CD4+ T cells were negatively isolated. The sequence came from a human donor with multiple sclerosis. V usage is TRBV28 and J usage is TRBJ1-4; tentatively, D is TRBD1 (5 bases). Sequencing was done on a sample of CD8+ T cells from PBMCs. DNA of the CDR3: TGTGCCAGCAGTTTCGCTCGGCAGGGAGCTGAAAAACTGTTTTTT. Protein sequence: CASSFARQGAEKLFF. Full variable domain (missing parts from reference TRBV28 and TRBJ1-4): DVKVTQSSRYLVKRTGEKVFLECVQDMDHENMFWYRQDPGLGLRLIYFSYDVKMKEKGDIPEGYSVSREKKERFSLILESASTNQTSMYLCASSFARQGAEKLFFGSGTQLSVL.